These 22 T cell receptor beta chains share one sample of origin, sequenced in a study of Ad26.COV2.S vaccination and SARS-CoV-2 variants. Sequenced by immunoSEQ multiplex PCR; TCRdb stores in-frame clones only, minus some. The sample shows about 350,000 clones, about 89% of them seen only once. The treatment denotes: 15 to 20 received Ad26.COV2.S at low or high dose, single or two shots; about 5 received placebo; per-sample allocation not given. The study sampled participants on day 63 after the first vaccine or placebo injection. The sample consisted of peripheral blood, taken in a trial of Ad26.COV2.S vaccine versus placebo. All receptors come from a person between 18 and 65 years old who received the Ad26.COV2.S COVID-19 vaccine or a placebo.

The V and J genes are TRBV27 and TRBJ2-7; D ambiguous. Germline V gene lookup returns CDR1 MNHEY and CDR2 SMNVEV (reference sequence). This CDR3 is built from 16 residues. V lost 6 bases and J 0 bases, leaving 18 bases between the germline ends. CDR3 sequence: CASRLSPRQGSYEQYF. The CDR3 nucleotides are TGTGCCAGCAGACTAAGTCCCCGTCAAGGCTCCTACGAGCAGTACTTC.

This chain uses TRBV11-3 with TRBJ2-7; unclear D gene. Trimming cost V 4 bases and J 6 bases, with 10 bases left between them. The CDR3 is 12 amino acids. Germline V gene sequence: CDR1 SGHNT, CDR2 YENEEA. The CDR3 loop is CASSSELGEQYF. The CDR3 DNA is TGTGCCAGCAGCTCCGAACTCGGCGAGCAGTACTTC. The variable domain in full, with the rest retrieved from reference TRBV11-3 and TRBJ2-7, is EAGVVQSPRYKIIEKKQPVAFWCNPISGHNTLYWYLQNLGQGPELLIRYENEEAVDDSQLPKDRFSAERLKGVDSTLKIQPAELGDSAVYLCASSSELGEQYFGPGTRLTVT.

V and J are TRBV5-4 and TRBJ2-3, with unresolved D. Germline CDR1 and CDR2: SGHNT and YYREEE (reference sequence). This CDR3 has 13 amino acids. Trimming took 2 bases from V and 5 from J, leaving 9 bases between them. CDR3 residues: CASSLTDRDTQYF. The CDR3 DNA sequence: TGTGCCAGCAGCTTAACAGATAGAGATACGCAGTATTTT.

This clone was picked up many times. V gene TRBV27 combines with J gene TRBJ1-6; TRBD1 is a possible D gene (6 bases). V was cut by 3 bases and J by 9 bases, with 21 bases left in between. The CDR3 loop spans 17 amino acids. Germline CDR1 reads MNHEY; CDR2 reads SMNVEV (reference sequence). CDR3: CASSFRGIHYGSSPLHF. Written as DNA, the CDR3 is TGTGCCAGCAGTTTTAGGGGGATCCACTATGGGAGTTCACCCCTCCACTTT.

Here the CDR3 DNA reads TGCGCCAGCAGCTGGACAGGGGAACAAGAGACCCAGTACTTC. Translated: CASSWTGEQETQYF. The chain has TRBV5-1 and TRBJ2-5, with 9 positions matching TRBD1. CDR3 length equals 14 residues. V was clipped by 3 bases and J by 2 bases; unmatched bases: 2. CDR1 is SGHRS and CDR2 is YFSETQ in the germline V gene.

This clone appeared a single time. This chain joins TRBV6-5 and TRBJ2-1, with a possible D match to TRBD2 (5 bases). This CDR3 region has 13 residues. The V gene's germline CDR1 is MNHEY and CDR2 SVGAGI. The V gene lost 6 bases and the J gene lost 2 bases, with 8 bases spanning the gap. The CDR3 sequence is CASSYGTYNEQFF. For the CDR3, the DNA is TGTGCCAGCAGCTACGGGACCTACAATGAGCAGTTCTTC.

The chain couples TRBV20-1 to TRBJ2-4; D is perhaps TRBD2 (6 bases). CDR3 length equals 14 residues. With 3 bases removed from V and 0 bases from J, the gap between germline ends came to 9 bases. The germline V gene has CDR1 DFQATT and CDR2 SNEGSKA (reference sequence). This CDR3 reads CSASLGGAKNIQYF. The CDR3 DNA sequence: TGCAGTGCTAGTTTGGGGGGAGCCAAAAACATTCAGTACTTC.

This chain links TRBV28 with TRBJ2-1, with D tentatively TRBD2 (6 bases). Trimming shortened V by 2 bases and J by 10 bases, and 18 bases separated the two germline ends. This CDR3 has 15 residues. Germline V lookup: CDR1 MDHEN, CDR2 SYDVKM. CDR3 bases: TGTGCCAGCAGTTTAGGGGGACTCCTGGGTTCCGAGCAGTTCTTC. Its translation is CASSLGGLLGSEQFF.

The chain carries TRBV5-5 and TRBJ2-1; TRBD2 is a possible D gene (6 bases). The V gene's germline CDR1 is SGHKS and CDR2 YYEKEE (reference sequence). The length of the CDR3 is 14 residues. Trimming removed 4 bases from V and 6 bases from J, with 14 bases in between. CDR3 in DNA: TGTGCCAGCAGCGCCCGAACGGGGGTCAATGAGCAGTTCTTC. It specifies CASSARTGVNEQFF. Full variable domain (outside the CDR3, taken from reference TRBV5-5 and TRBJ2-1): DAGVTQSPTHLIKTRGQQVTLRCSPISGHKSVSWYQQVLGQGPQFIFQYYEKEERGRGNFPDRFSARQFPNYSSELNVNALLLGDSALYLCASSARTGVNEQFFGPGTRLTVL.

The gene calls are TRBV5-6 and TRBJ2-7; D is possibly TRBD1 (5 bases). CDR1 is SGHDT, CDR2 YYEEEE, per germline. The V end lost 3 bases, the J end lost 6 bases, and 10 bases lay between the germline ends. This CDR3 has 12 amino acids. CDR3 sequence (DNA): TGTGCCAGCAGCTCCAGGGTTGGCGAGCAGTACTTC. As protein: CASSSRVGEQYF. Complete variable domain (other parts from reference TRBV5-6 and TRBJ2-7): DAGVTQSPTHLIKTRGQQVTLRCSPKSGHDTVSWYQQALGQGPQFIFQYYEEEERQRGNFPDRFSGHQFPNYSSELNVNALLLGDSALYLCASSSRVGEQYFGPGTRLTVT.

This clone was seen a single time. The chain has TRBV7-9 and TRBJ2-1; weak D call: TRBD1 (6 bases). Trimming shortened V by 5 bases and J by 4 bases, and 12 bases separated the two germline ends. The CDR3 runs to 14 residues. Germline V gene sequence: CDR1 SEHNR, CDR2 FQNEAQ (reference sequence). As DNA, the CDR3 is TGTGCCAGCAGCGACCGGGACAAGTACAATGAGCAGTTCTTC. Amino acid sequence: CASSDRDKYNEQFF.

V usage is TRBV2 and J usage is TRBJ1-6, with D possibly being TRBD1 (5 bases). The CDR3 contains 15 residues. The germline CDR1 and CDR2 sequences are SNHLY and FYNNEI. Between the trimmed V and J ends, which lost 2 bases and 6 bases, there was a span of 11 bases. DNA for the CDR3: TGTGCCAGCAGTGAACAGGGCTGGGGTAATTCACCCCTCCACTTT. This translates into CASSEQGWGNSPLHF.

The chain recombines TRBV13 with TRBJ2-1; 12 bases agree with TRBD2. Germline V gene lookup returns CDR1 PRHDT and CDR2 FYEKMQ (reference sequence). Trimming removed 5 bases from V and 6 bases from J; junction bases left unmatched: 5. The CDR3 totals 15 residues. The CDR3 DNA reads as TGTGCCAGCAGCCCCCTAGCGGGGGGGAGCAATGAGCAGTTCTTC. Its protein is CASSPLAGGSNEQFF.

This clone was observed a single time. The V and J genes are TRBV19 and TRBJ1-2; the match to TRBD1 covers 7 bases. Losses at the gene ends were 10 bases for V and 4 bases for J; bases not matched to a gene: 12. CDR1 and CDR2 (germline): LNHDA, SQIVND (reference sequence). The CDR3 runs 14 residues. CDR3 nucleotides: TGTGCCACCTGGGACAGCCGTTATTCCTATGGCTACACCTTC. This codes for CATWDSRYSYGYTF.

The CDR3 region is CASSLSTGIYGYTF. The CDR3, as DNA: TGTGCCAGCAGTTTATCGACAGGGATTTATGGCTACACCTTC. This chain joins TRBV27 and TRBJ1-2; 7 bases are a match to TRBD1. CDR3 length: 14 residues. Losses at the gene ends were 0 bases for V and 5 bases for J; bases not matched to a gene: 3. CDR1 is MNHEY and CDR2 is SMNVEV in the germline V gene (reference sequence).

This rearrangement joins TRBV15 to TRBJ1-3; weak D call: TRBD1 (6 bases). Germline values: CDR1 LNHNV, CDR2 YYDKDF (reference sequence). The CDR3 spans 15 residues. The V gene lost 0 bases and the J gene lost 7 bases, with 13 bases spanning the gap. The CDR3 bases are TGTGCCACCAGCAGAGATTTAGTGGACAGTAACACCATATATTTT. Protein sequence: CATSRDLVDSNTIYF.

V gene TRBV6-6 combines with J gene TRBJ2-7; weak D call: TRBD1 (6 bases). This CDR3 has 13 amino acids. V shed 4 bases and J shed 7 bases, with 14 bases lying between them. Germline CDR1 and CDR2: MNHNY and SVGAGI (reference sequence). The CDR3 nucleotides read TGTGCCAGCAGTTCGCACAGGGATCGGGAGCAGTACTTC. Protein product: CASSSHRDREQYF.

The genes are TRBV19 and TRBJ1-2, with 7 positions matching TRBD1. The germline V gene has CDR1 LNHDA and CDR2 SQIVND (reference sequence). The CDR3 is made up of 15 amino acids. J was trimmed by 4 bases and V by 7 bases; bases with no gene match: 12. In nucleotides, the CDR3 is TGTGCCAGTACCATCCGACAGGGCCGCGCCTATGGCTACACCTTC. It codes for CASTIRQGRAYGYTF.

V usage is TRBV6-1 and J usage is TRBJ1-5, with TRBD1 as a possible D gene (6 bases). V was shortened by 3 bases and J by 3 bases, with 12 bases between the two germline ends. The germline V gene has CDR1 MNHNS and CDR2 SASEGT. The CDR3 extends over 15 amino acids. CDR3 region: CASSEAGAHNQPQHF. In nucleotides, the CDR3 is TGTGCCAGCAGTGAGGCGGGGGCCCACAATCAGCCCCAGCATTTT.

The genes are TRBV6-6 and TRBJ2-7; TRBD2 matches at 11 bases. Germline V gene lookup returns CDR1 MNHNY and CDR2 SVGAGI (reference sequence). The CDR3 contains 21 residues. Unmatched junction bases numbered 24, after V lost 6 bases and J lost 2 bases. The DNA of the CDR3 is TGTGCCAGCAGCTCCTCTCCGGGACTAGCGGCCTCCCAGATCGGCGCCTACGAGCAGTACTTC. Translating gives CASSSSPGLAASQIGAYEQYF.

This sequence joins TRBV13 and TRBJ2-1; possibly TRBD1 or TRBD2 for D (5 bases each). V was pared by 2 bases and J by 4 bases, with 15 bases between. The CDR3 is 16 residues long. Germline V gene lookup returns CDR1 PRHDT and CDR2 FYEKMQ (reference sequence). The CDR3 is CASSLSRGPRYNEQFF. CDR3 coding DNA: TGTGCCAGCAGCTTATCCCGGGGCCCTAGATACAATGAGCAGTTCTTC.

V gene TRBV27 combines with J gene TRBJ2-7; TRBD1 is a possible D gene (6 bases). Trimming stripped 2 bases from V and 5 bases from J, with 25 bases between. The CDR3 consists of 18 residues. Germline CDR1 is MNHEY and CDR2 is SMNVEV (reference sequence). CDR3 coding DNA: TGTGCCAGCAGTTTACGTCGACCGAACGCAGGGGATATTCACGAGCAGTACTTC. Its protein product is CASSLRRPNAGDIHEQYF.